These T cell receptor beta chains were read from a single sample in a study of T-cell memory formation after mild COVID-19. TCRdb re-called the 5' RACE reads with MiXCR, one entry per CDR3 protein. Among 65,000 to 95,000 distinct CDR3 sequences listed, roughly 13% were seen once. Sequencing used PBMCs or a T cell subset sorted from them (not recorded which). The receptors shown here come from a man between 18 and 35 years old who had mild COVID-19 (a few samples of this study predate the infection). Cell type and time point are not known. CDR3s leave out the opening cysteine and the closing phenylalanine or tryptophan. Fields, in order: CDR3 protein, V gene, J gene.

CDR3aa: ASSSTGGETDTQY
v_gene: TRBV11-2
j_gene: TRBJ2-3

CDR3aa: ASSLEGGIRGYT
v_gene: TRBV5-8
j_gene: TRBJ1-2

CDR3aa: ASSPGQGNIQY
v_gene: TRBV5-5
j_gene: TRBJ2-4

CDR3aa: ASTGRTGQYEQY
v_gene: TRBV6-5
j_gene: TRBJ2-7

CDR3aa: ASSPGTSGDTDTQY
v_gene: TRBV11-1
j_gene: TRBJ2-3

CDR3aa: ASRPGTVSYEQY
v_gene: TRBV6-5
j_gene: TRBJ2-7

CDR3aa: ASSYGGYTGELF
v_gene: TRBV6-2/TRBV6-3
j_gene: TRBJ2-2

CDR3aa: ASSPTSGGAWGFTDTQY
v_gene: TRBV7-9
j_gene: TRBJ2-3

CDR3aa: ASTLAANEQF
v_gene: TRBV6-6
j_gene: TRBJ2-1

CDR3aa: ASSSYRALEQF
v_gene: TRBV23-1
j_gene: TRBJ2-1

CDR3aa: ASSVGTGYGYT
v_gene: TRBV28
j_gene: TRBJ1-2

CDR3aa: SAREVSAGPATDTQY
v_gene: TRBV20-1
j_gene: TRBJ2-3

CDR3aa: SVGGVRESYEQY
v_gene: TRBV29-1
j_gene: TRBJ2-7

CDR3aa: ASSTAGWSSEQF
v_gene: TRBV19
j_gene: TRBJ2-1

CDR3aa: ASSYSGAPPYEQY
v_gene: TRBV12-3/TRBV12-4
j_gene: TRBJ2-7

CDR3aa: ASSGTGKYEQY
v_gene: TRBV12-3/TRBV12-4
j_gene: TRBJ2-7

CDR3aa: ASSRGSAGRGEQY
v_gene: TRBV7-6
j_gene: TRBJ2-7

CDR3aa: AISESGALDSPLH
v_gene: TRBV10-3
j_gene: TRBJ1-6

CDR3aa: ASSYAGPTDRYT
v_gene: TRBV6-5
j_gene: TRBJ1-2

CDR3aa: SAVPTGKPYEQY
v_gene: TRBV29-1
j_gene: TRBJ2-7

CDR3aa: ASSYSRTVRETQY
v_gene: TRBV6-2/TRBV6-3
j_gene: TRBJ2-5

CDR3aa: TVYEQY
v_gene: TRBV29-1
j_gene: TRBJ2-7

CDR3aa: ASSLEQAPYNEQF
v_gene: TRBV5-5
j_gene: TRBJ2-1

CDR3aa: ASSDPGQREAF
v_gene: TRBV10-1
j_gene: TRBJ1-1

CDR3aa: ASSQGRGGRGDTQY
v_gene: TRBV3-1
j_gene: TRBJ2-3

CDR3aa: ASSQAPGGAVNEQF
v_gene: TRBV14
j_gene: TRBJ2-1

CDR3aa: ASSSGTGLSYEQY
v_gene: TRBV11-2
j_gene: TRBJ2-7

CDR3aa: ASSLGQGLRQPQH
v_gene: TRBV7-8
j_gene: TRBJ1-5

CDR3aa: ASSQAVPGGADTQY
v_gene: TRBV4-3
j_gene: TRBJ2-3

CDR3aa: ASSWGSTDTQY
v_gene: TRBV6-6
j_gene: TRBJ2-3

CDR3aa: ASSLVAGGLFNEQF
v_gene: TRBV5-5
j_gene: TRBJ2-1

CDR3aa: SVEIGGGYEQY
v_gene: TRBV29-1
j_gene: TRBJ2-7